This TCR beta chain was obtained from a study of T cells in Graves' hyperthyroidism and ophthalmopathy. In its sample, this clonotype was seen many times. RNA transcripts served as the template for amplifying TCR beta CDR3 regions. The HTBI primer set served for first-round RT-PCR of the TCR CDR3. One entry per CDR3 protein, called by TCRdb with MiXCR from the multiplex PCR reads. The sample contains approximately 430,000 distinct CDR3 sequences, roughly 14% of which appear only once. Sequencing was done on a sample of blood. The receptor was isolated from a man in his late teens or twenties with Graves' ophthalmopathy.

The CDR3 DNA reads as TGTGCCAGCAGTTTGGGACAGGTCACAGATACGCAGTATTTT. Translation: CASSLGQVTDTQYF. V gene TRBV12-3 or TRBV12-4 combines with J gene TRBJ2-3, with 8 bases lining up with TRBD1. The junction had 1 base not matched to a gene; V was cut back by 3 bases and J by 2 bases. The CDR3 has 14 residues.